These T cell receptor beta chains were read from a single sample in a study of blood T cell repertoires in COVID-19. Produced via immunoSEQ multiplex PCR; TCRdb's table is partial and in-frame only. The sample yields approximately 200,000 clones, roughly 86% seen once. Sequencing input: peripheral blood. The receptors come from a woman in her sixties with acute or convalescent COVID-19. Each CDR3 is given with its conserved first and last residue. A D gene is named only where the DNA matches it firmly. Not every row has a clone size; where given, it reads once, few, many or a size class.

clone size: few; D gene: .; V gene: TRBV5-3; J gene: TRBJ2-7; CDR3 protein: CASGRVAYEQYF; CDR3 DNA: TGTGCCTCGGGGAGAGTGGCCTACGAGCAGTACTTC
clone size: .; D gene: .; V gene: TRBV4-3; J gene: TRBJ1-1; CDR3 protein: CASSQVSSSTTEAFF; CDR3 DNA: TGCGCCAGCAGCCAAGTCTCCAGTTCCACCACTGAAGCTTTCTTT
clone size: .; D gene: TRBD1; V gene: TRBV5-1; J gene: TRBJ1-5; CDR3 protein: CASSQNPGQYQPQHF; CDR3 DNA: TGCGCCAGCAGCCAAAACCCGGGACAGTATCAGCCCCAGCATTTT
clone size: .; D gene: TRBD1; V gene: TRBV4-2; J gene: TRBJ2-2; CDR3 protein: CASSPTPDRVITGELFF; CDR3 DNA: TGTGCCAGCAGCCCTACCCCAGACAGGGTGATCACCGGGGAGCTGTTTTTT
clone size: .; D gene: TRBD1; V gene: TRBV6-5; J gene: TRBJ1-3; CDR3 protein: CAMGTDRAGGNTIYF; CDR3 DNA: TGTGCCATGGGAACAGACAGGGCCGGTGGAAACACCATATATTTT
clone size: .; D gene: TRBD1; V gene: TRBV2; J gene: TRBJ1-1; CDR3 protein: CASSEGQGRLLVFF; CDR3 DNA: TGTGCCAGCAGTGAAGGACAGGGTCGGTTACTAGTTTTCTTT
clone size: .; D gene: .; V gene: TRBV7-2; J gene: TRBJ1-5; CDR3 protein: CASSPDRFNQPQHF; CDR3 DNA: TGTGCCAGCAGCCCCGACAGGTTCAATCAGCCCCAGCATTTT
clone size: once; D gene: .; V gene: TRBV6-2/TRBV6-3; J gene: TRBJ2-2; CDR3 protein: CASSRRGGELFF; CDR3 DNA: TGTGCCAGCAGCCGCCGAGGCGGGGAGCTGTTTTTT
clone size: once; D gene: .; V gene: TRBV23-1; J gene: TRBJ1-5; CDR3 protein: CASSPAGNQPQHF; CDR3 DNA: TGCGCCAGCAGCCCTGCGGGGAATCAGCCCCAGCATTTT
clone size: .; D gene: .; V gene: TRBV4-3; J gene: TRBJ1-5; CDR3 protein: CASSQDRQNQPQHF; CDR3 DNA: TGCGCCAGCAGCCAAGATCGACAGAATCAGCCCCAGCATTTT
clone size: once; D gene: TRBD2; V gene: TRBV5-1; J gene: TRBJ2-1; CDR3 protein: CASSRGLAGGEQFF; CDR3 DNA: TGCGCCAGCTCAAGGGGACTAGCGGGGGGAGAGCAGTTCTTC
clone size: .; D gene: .; V gene: TRBV11-2; J gene: TRBJ2-4; CDR3 protein: CASSSIKPSGLAKNIQYF; CDR3 DNA: TGTGCCAGCAGCTCAATTAAACCCTCGGGACTAGCCAAAAACATTCAGTACTTC
clone size: .; D gene: .; V gene: TRBV1; J gene: TRBJ2-5; CDR3 protein: CTSSPDRTSGQPCFFGETQYF; CDR3 DNA: TGCACCAGCAGCCCCGACCGGACTAGCGGGCAGCCTTGTTTTTTCGGAGAGACCCAGTACTTC
clone size: .; D gene: .; V gene: TRBV5-5; J gene: TRBJ2-2; CDR3 protein: CASSLSTSSTGELFF; CDR3 DNA: TGTGCCAGCAGCTTGTCCACTAGTTCAACCGGGGAGCTGTTTTTT
clone size: .; D gene: TRBD2; V gene: TRBV7-9; J gene: TRBJ2-1; CDR3 protein: CASILPASGSNIEQFF; CDR3 DNA: TGTGCCAGCATCCTCCCCGCTAGCGGGAGTAACATTGAGCAGTTCTTC
clone size: .; D gene: .; V gene: TRBV7-9; J gene: TRBJ1-5; CDR3 protein: CASSLVGGRGSYQPQHF; CDR3 DNA: TGTGCCAGCAGCTTAGTAGGCGGCAGGGGTTCATATCAGCCCCAGCATTTT
clone size: .; D gene: .; V gene: TRBV12-3/TRBV12-4; J gene: TRBJ1-1; CDR3 protein: CASSFMGPAFF; CDR3 DNA: TGTGCCAGCAGTTTCATGGGGCCGGCTTTCTTT
clone size: .; D gene: .; V gene: TRBV29-1; J gene: TRBJ2-1; CDR3 protein: CSAGGGRSSYNEQFF; CDR3 DNA: TGCAGCGCCGGGGGCGGGAGAAGCTCCTACAATGAGCAGTTCTTC
clone size: .; D gene: .; V gene: TRBV19; J gene: TRBJ2-6; CDR3 protein: CASSIGHSGANVLTF; CDR3 DNA: TGTGCCAGTAGTATAGGACACTCTGGGGCCAACGTCCTGACTTTC
clone size: .; D gene: TRBD2; V gene: TRBV25-1; J gene: TRBJ2-1; CDR3 protein: CASSEWGGTNLAEQFF; CDR3 DNA: TGTGCCAGCAGTGAATGGGGCGGGACTAATTTGGCTGAGCAGTTCTTC
clone size: .; D gene: .; V gene: TRBV19; J gene: TRBJ2-5; CDR3 protein: CASSIRSGYQETQYF; CDR3 DNA: TGTGCCAGTAGTATAAGAAGCGGTTACCAAGAGACCCAGTACTTC
clone size: .; D gene: .; V gene: TRBV7-9; J gene: TRBJ1-2; CDR3 protein: CASSSDSYTNYGYTF; CDR3 DNA: TGTGCCAGCAGCTCTGACTCCTATACTAACTATGGCTACACCTTC
clone size: .; D gene: TRBD1; V gene: TRBV7-9; J gene: TRBJ2-4; CDR3 protein: CASSKRGQVLAKNIQYF; CDR3 DNA: TGTGCCAGCAGCAAGAGGGGACAGGTCCTAGCCAAAAACATTCAGTACTTC
clone size: .; D gene: TRBD2; V gene: TRBV24-1; J gene: TRBJ2-3; CDR3 protein: CATSDSPSGLPADTQYF; CDR3 DNA: TGTGCCACCAGTGATTCTCCTAGCGGGCTCCCGGCAGATACGCAGTATTTT
clone size: .; D gene: .; V gene: TRBV7-2; J gene: TRBJ2-3; CDR3 protein: CASSSGGRGSDITDTQYF; CDR3 DNA: TGTGCCAGCAGCTCGGGGGGAAGGGGGAGCGATATCACAGATACGCAGTATTTT
clone size: once; D gene: TRBD2; V gene: TRBV3-1/TRBV3-2; J gene: TRBJ2-7; CDR3 protein: CASSLPTSGVSEQYF; CDR3 DNA: TGTGCCAGCAGCCTCCCGACTAGCGGGGTAAGCGAGCAGTACTTC
clone size: .; D gene: .; V gene: TRBV10-1; J gene: TRBJ2-7; CDR3 protein: CASRWPVRTKSSYEQYF; CDR3 DNA: TGCGCCAGCAGATGGCCGGTGAGGACTAAAAGCTCCTACGAGCAGTACTTC
clone size: .; D gene: TRBD1; V gene: TRBV29-1; J gene: TRBJ2-6; CDR3 protein: CSVVDRVISGANVLTF; CDR3 DNA: TGCAGCGTTGTGGACAGGGTAATCTCTGGGGCCAACGTCCTGACTTTC
clone size: once; D gene: .; V gene: TRBV3-1/TRBV3-2; J gene: TRBJ2-1; CDR3 protein: CASSQDQLRSQGEQFF; CDR3 DNA: TGTGCCAGCAGCCAAGATCAACTTAGGTCCCAGGGTGAGCAGTTCTTC
clone size: .; D gene: TRBD1; V gene: TRBV7-2; J gene: TRBJ1-1; CDR3 protein: CASSLAPAGGVEAFF; CDR3 DNA: TGTGCCAGCAGCTTAGCGCCGGCAGGGGGCGTTGAAGCTTTCTTT
clone size: .; D gene: TRBD1; V gene: TRBV5-1; J gene: TRBJ2-7; CDR3 protein: CASSSHPTSRQGRFVEQYF; CDR3 DNA: TGCGCCAGCAGCTCCCATCCGACGTCCCGACAGGGCCGTTTCGTCGAGCAGTACTTC
clone size: .; D gene: TRBD1; V gene: TRBV5-1; J gene: TRBJ1-3; CDR3 protein: CASKTGGGSGNTIYF; CDR3 DNA: TGCGCCAGTAAAACAGGGGGAGGCTCTGGAAACACCATATATTTT
clone size: .; D gene: .; V gene: TRBV5-1; J gene: TRBJ1-3; CDR3 protein: CASRRDPIPTGNTIYF; CDR3 DNA: TGCGCCAGCCGGCGGGACCCCATCCCCACTGGAAACACCATATATTTT
clone size: .; D gene: TRBD1; V gene: TRBV9; J gene: TRBJ2-7; CDR3 protein: CASSARQGPYEQYF; CDR3 DNA: TGTGCCAGCAGCGCGCGACAGGGACCCTACGAGCAGTACTTC
clone size: .; D gene: TRBD2; V gene: TRBV27; J gene: TRBJ2-5; CDR3 protein: CASSLLGGGETQYF; CDR3 DNA: TGTGCCAGCAGTTTATTGGGGGGAGGGGAGACCCAGTACTTC
clone size: .; D gene: TRBD1; V gene: TRBV5-4; J gene: TRBJ2-2; CDR3 protein: CASSTRTGSTGELFF; CDR3 DNA: TGTGCCAGCAGCACCCGGACAGGGAGTACCGGGGAGCTGTTTTTT
clone size: .; D gene: .; V gene: TRBV19; J gene: TRBJ1-2; CDR3 protein: CASSIGVWAFNYGYTF; CDR3 DNA: TGTGCCAGTAGTATCGGTGTTTGGGCGTTTAACTATGGCTACACCTTC
clone size: .; D gene: .; V gene: TRBV6-5; J gene: TRBJ2-7; CDR3 protein: CASSPRRQSYEQYF; CDR3 DNA: TGTGCCAGCAGCCCCAGAAGACAATCCTACGAGCAGTACTTC
clone size: .; D gene: .; V gene: TRBV12-5; J gene: TRBJ2-7; CDR3 protein: CASGSPRGASYEQYF; CDR3 DNA: TGTGCTAGTGGTTCCCCCCGGGGGGCTTCCTACGAGCAGTACTTC
clone size: .; D gene: .; V gene: TRBV30; J gene: TRBJ1-5; CDR3 protein: CAWSVGRGSKPQHF; CDR3 DNA: TGTGCCTGGAGTGTAGGTCGGGGGAGTAAGCCCCAGCATTTT
clone size: once; D gene: .; V gene: TRBV4-3; J gene: TRBJ1-2; CDR3 protein: CASSQDPYSYYGYTF; CDR3 DNA: TGCGCCAGCAGCCAAGATCCATACAGCTACTATGGCTACACCTTC
clone size: .; D gene: .; V gene: TRBV29-1; J gene: TRBJ1-5; CDR3 protein: CSVRTGNQPQHF; CDR3 DNA: TGCAGCGTGAGAACAGGCAATCAGCCCCAGCATTTT